The 28 T cell receptor beta chains below come from one sample, sequenced in a study of long-term antiretroviral therapy in people with HIV. Investigators performed immunoSEQ version v3.0 at survey level. Profiled with immunoSEQ multiplex PCR; TCRdb holds only in-frame clones, not every one. This table holds around 22,000 clones, 70% to 85% found once. Source: unsorted PBMCs, taken 0.1 years before starting antiretroviral therapy. All receptors come from a man younger than 35 with HIV.

The genes are TRBV5-1 and TRBJ2-3; 12 bases are shared with TRBD2. Trimming cost V 5 bases and J 3 bases; bases outside gene matches: 7. Germline CDR1 is SGHRS and CDR2 is YFSETQ. This CDR3 region has 16 residues. DNA for the CDR3: TGCGCCAGCAGAGCTCTAGCGGGGGGGAAAACAGATACGCAGTATTTT. Translating it yields CASRALAGGKTDTQYF.

The gene calls are TRBV4-2 and TRBJ1-3, with D tentatively TRBD1 (5 bases). V dropped 0 bases and J dropped 2 bases, with 11 bases sitting between them. The CDR3 consists of 16 residues. Germline CDR1 is LGHNA and CDR2 is YNFKEQ. This CDR3 is CASSQEFSGPGNTIYF. The CDR3 nucleotides read TGTGCCAGCAGCCAAGAATTCTCGGGGCCTGGAAACACCATATATTTT.

This clone was counted once. The chain is built from TRBV27 and TRBJ1-2; tentatively, D is TRBD1 (6 bases). Germline V gene lookup returns CDR1 MNHEY and CDR2 SMNVEV (reference sequence). With 1 base removed from V and 6 bases from J, the gap between germline ends came to 18 bases. There are 16 residues in the CDR3. The CDR3 DNA reads as TGTGCCAGCAGTTTATTCTTTGGGGCGGGGGCAGATGGCTACACCTTC. The encoded protein is CASSLFFGAGADGYTF.

The rearrangement uses TRBV2 and TRBJ2-7, with 7 bases aligning to TRBD1. The CDR3 has 15 amino acids. J gave up 2 bases and V 4 bases, and 8 bases lay outside the gene matches. Germline V lookup: CDR1 SNHLY, CDR2 FYNNEI. The CDR3 coding sequence is TGTGCCAGCAGTGTCCCGGACAGGACCACCTACGAGCAGTACTTC. Translated, it gives CASSVPDRTTYEQYF. The whole variable domain, filled in from reference TRBV2 and TRBJ2-7, reads EPEVTQTPSHQVTQMGQEVILRCVPISNHLYFYWYRQILGQKVEFLVSFYNNEISEKSEIFDDQFSVERPDGSNFTLKIRSTKLEDSAMYFCASSVPDRTTYEQYFGPGTRLTVT.

This chain's CDR3 is CASSSGVGYEQYF. In DNA form, the CDR3 reads TGTGCCAGCAGCTCAGGGGTGGGATACGAGCAGTACTTC. The chain has TRBV11-2 and TRBJ2-7, with D tentatively TRBD1 (6 bases). This CDR3 has 13 residues. The V end lost 4 bases, the J end lost 4 bases, and 11 bases lay between the germline ends. Germline lookup yields CDR1 SGHAT and CDR2 FQNNGV.

This clone was picked up a small number of times. J is TRBJ2-3 and V is TRBV6-4; 9 nucleotides line up with TRBD2. The V gene's germline CDR1 is MRHNA and CDR2 SNTAGT. Trimming cost V 0 bases and J 2 bases; bases outside gene matches: 3. The CDR3 length is 16 residues. The CDR3 sequence: CASSDSWTSDTDTQYF. Written as DNA, the CDR3 is TGTGCCAGCAGTGACTCCTGGACTAGCGACACAGATACGCAGTATTTT.

The chain recombines TRBV9 with TRBJ1-1; D is possibly TRBD1 (5 bases). The CDR3 is 13 residues long. Trimming stripped 4 bases from V and 6 bases from J, with 13 bases between. The germline V gene encodes CDR1 SGDLS and CDR2 YYNGEE. The CDR3 loop is CASSPSGAAEAFF. The CDR3, as DNA: TGTGCCAGCAGCCCCAGTGGGGCCGCTGAAGCTTTCTTT.

The chain couples TRBV18 to TRBJ2-7; D may match TRBD1 or TRBD2 (5 bases each). Germline-derived CDR1 and CDR2 are KGHSH and LQKENI. CDR3 length: 14 amino acids. Trimming removed 3 bases at V and 2 bases at J, with 11 bases between. CDR3 coding DNA: TGTGCCAGCTCACCCGGGACGGACCCCTACGAGCAGTACTTC. Translated, it gives CASSPGTDPYEQYF.

This chain joins TRBV6-5 and TRBJ2-7; D remains unclear. CDR1 is MNHEY and CDR2 is SVGAGI in the germline V gene. This CDR3 contains 9 residues. V lost 8 bases, J lost 3 bases, and 2 bases lay in between. CDR3 bases: TGTGCCAGCGGCTACGAGCAGTACTTC. Protein: CASGYEQYF.

The chain recombines TRBV2 with TRBJ1-2; D perhaps matches TRBD1 (5 bases). Between the trimmed V and J ends, which lost 9 bases and 5 bases, there was a span of 22 bases. The length of the CDR3 is 15 residues. The germline V gene encodes CDR1 SNHLY and CDR2 FYNNEI. Written as DNA, the CDR3 is TGTGCCAGTTCCTCCCGGGCAGGCAGGGAGTATGGCTACACCTTC. Its translation: CASSSRAGREYGYTF. The whole variable domain, remainder taken from reference TRBV2 and TRBJ1-2, is EPEVTQTPSHQVTQMGQEVILRCVPISNHLYFYWYRQILGQKVEFLVSFYNNEISEKSEIFDDQFSVERPDGSNFTLKIRSTKLEDSAMYFCASSSRAGREYGYTFGSGTRLTVV.

The chain combines TRBV21-1 with TRBJ2-1; TRBD1, as called in the table, went unchecked against the DNA. TRBV21-1 is listed as a pseudogene. The CDR3 loop spans 17 amino acids. The CDR3 region is CASSKALRDSLYNEQFF. CDR3 coding DNA: TGTGCCAGCAGCAAAGCGCTGAGAGACAGCCTCTACAATGAGCAGTTCTTC.

DNA of the CDR3: TGTGCCAGCAGGGCAACGGGGGAGCAGTACTTC. As protein: CASRATGEQYF. The rearrangement uses TRBV2 and TRBJ2-7; a possible D gene is TRBD2 (5 bases). V was cut by 6 bases and J by 7 bases, with 10 bases left in between. The CDR3 loop spans 11 amino acids. Germline V lookup: CDR1 SNHLY, CDR2 FYNNEI.

The rearrangement links TRBV7-2 to TRBJ2-2, with 9 bases lining up with TRBD2. Trimming took 0 bases from V and 5 from J; bases not matched to a gene: 4. The germline V gene has CDR1 SGHTA and CDR2 FQGNSA. The CDR3 totals 16 residues. The CDR3 DNA follows: TGTGCCAGCAGCTTAGCTTCGACTAGCGGAACCGGGGAGCTGTTTTTT. It codes for CASSLASTSGTGELFF. The full variable domain, in which reference TRBV7-2 and TRBJ2-2 provide the parts outside the CDR3, is GAGVSQSPSNKVTEKGKDVELRCDPISGHTALYWYRQSLGQGLEFLIYFQGNSAPDKSGLPSDRFSAERTGGSVSTLTIQRTQQEDSAVYLCASSLASTSGTGELFFGEGSRLTVL.

This rearrangement joins TRBV9 to TRBJ2-3; D is perhaps TRBD2 (7 bases). V lost 0 bases and J 2 bases, leaving 19 bases between the germline ends. Germline CDR1 and CDR2: SGDLS and YYNGEE. This CDR3 is built from 18 residues. In nucleotides, the CDR3 is TGTGCCAGCAGCGTAGGTGGTCGGGGGGCCATCACCACAGATACGCAGTATTTT. Protein: CASSVGGRGAITTDTQYF.

The gene calls are TRBV18 and TRBJ1-1; a possible D gene is TRBD1 (5 bases). The germline gives CDR1 KGHSH, CDR2 LQKENI. Trimming stripped 2 bases from V and 1 base from J, with 8 bases between. The CDR3 has 14 amino acids. The CDR3 protein is CASSPFQGNTEAFF. The CDR3 DNA follows: TGTGCCAGCTCACCATTCCAGGGGAACACTGAAGCTTTCTTT.

The chain has TRBV19 and TRBJ2-6; D may be TRBD2 (7 bases). The V and J ends lost 8 bases and 1 base respectively, with 15 bases between them. Germline-derived CDR1 and CDR2 are LNHDA and SQIVND (reference sequence). This CDR3 contains 16 residues. CDR3 region: CASGRGDGSGANVLTF. The CDR3 DNA sequence: TGTGCCAGTGGGAGGGGGGACGGATCTGGGGCCAACGTCCTGACTTTC. The complete variable domain, with remaining parts taken from reference TRBV19 and TRBJ2-6, reads DGGITQSPKYLFRKEGQNVTLSCEQNLNHDAMYWYRQDPGQGLRLIYYSQIVNDFQKGDIAEGYSVSREKKESFPLTVTSAQKNPTAFYLCASGRGDGSGANVLTFGAGSRLTVL.

The rearrangement joins TRBV21-1 to TRBJ2-5; TRBD2, the table's D call, was not compared with the DNA. TRBV21-1 is tagged as a pseudogene. The CDR3 loop spans 19 amino acids. The CDR3 loop reads CASSKVRREDPEIQETQYF. Here the CDR3 DNA reads TGTGCCAGCAGCAAAGTGAGGCGGGAGGACCCTGAGATACAAGAGACCCAGTACTTC.

The V call is TRBV27, the J call TRBJ2-1, with D maybe TRBD2 (5 bases). Looked up from germline, CDR1 is MNHEY and CDR2 is SMNVEV (reference sequence). The V end lost 3 bases, the J end lost 6 bases, and 21 bases lay between the germline ends. The CDR3 totals 17 residues. In nucleotides, the CDR3 is TGTGCCAGCAGTTTTGTTGTTGATCTAGCTGATACCAATGAGCAGTTCTTC. It specifies CASSFVVDLADTNEQFF.

The chain recombines TRBV7-2 with TRBJ2-1; the D is unclear. This CDR3 region has 12 residues. CDR1 and CDR2 (germline): SGHTA, FQGNSA. V was trimmed by 4 bases and J by 8 bases, leaving 9 bases between them. The CDR3 DNA sequence: TGTGCCAGCAGCTCCTCGACCTATGAGCAGTTCTTC. Protein product: CASSSSTYEQFF.

This clone was detected a few times. The gene calls are TRBV2 and TRBJ1-2, with TRBD1 identical over 7 bases. Per germline, CDR1 SNHLY and CDR2 FYNNEI. Trimming removed 3 bases from V and 8 bases from J; junction bases left unmatched: 6. This CDR3 is built from 13 residues. The chain's CDR3 is CASSDGTAWGYTF. The CDR3 DNA is TGTGCCAGCAGTGACGGGACAGCATGGGGCTACACCTTC.

V is TRBV13 and J is TRBJ1-1; 7 bases map to TRBD1. V lost 3 bases to trimming and J lost 3 bases; unmatched junction nucleotides: 4. CDR1 PRHDT and CDR2 FYEKMQ come from the germline V gene (reference sequence). CDR3 length equals 14 residues. CDR3 protein: CASSFGRGDTEAFF. Written as DNA, the CDR3 is TGTGCCAGCAGCTTTGGCAGGGGGGACACTGAAGCTTTCTTT.

This chain links TRBV18 with TRBJ2-1; D gene unclear. The length of the CDR3 is 15 residues. Germline values: CDR1 KGHSH, CDR2 LQKENI. V shed 3 bases and J shed 4 bases, with 13 bases lying between them. CDR3 nucleotides: TGTGCCAGCTCACCCCTAGGCCTCTCATACAATGAGCAGTTCTTC. It specifies CASSPLGLSYNEQFF. Together with reference TRBV18 and TRBJ2-1, the CDR3 gives the full variable domain: NAGVMQNPRHLVRRRGQEARLRCSPMKGHSHVYWYRQLPEEGLKFMVYLQKENIIDESGMPKERFSAEFPKEGPSILRIQQVVRGDSAAYFCASSPLGLSYNEQFFGPGTRLTVL.

The rearrangement uses TRBV11-2 and TRBJ2-7, with 10 bases lining up with TRBD1. Germline lookup yields CDR1 SGHAT and CDR2 FQNNGV. CDR3 length: 14 residues. V lost 3 bases and J lost 4; bases outside the gene matches: 3. Here the CDR3 reads CASSFGQGGYEQYF. The CDR3 coding sequence is TGTGCCAGCAGCTTCGGACAGGGGGGATACGAGCAGTACTTC.

The CDR3 region has the DNA TGTGCCAGTAGTATGGGGTCAGAGGAACACTCCTACAATGAGCAGTTCTTC. This codes for CASSMGSEEHSYNEQFF. The V gene is TRBV19, the J gene TRBJ2-1, with unresolved D. The germline CDR1 and CDR2 sequences are LNHDA and SQIVND (reference sequence). CDR3 length: 17 amino acids. V shed 3 bases and J shed 0 bases, with 15 bases lying between them.

The rearrangement uses TRBV28 and TRBJ1-2; D not resolved. Trimming cost V 4 bases and J 0 bases, with 9 bases left between them. CDR1 is MDHEN, CDR2 SYDVKM, per germline. This CDR3 contains 14 residues. CDR3 coding DNA: TGTGCCAGCAGTTGGGCGGCAGCTAACTATGGCTACACCTTC. It codes for CASSWAAANYGYTF.

This sequence joins TRBV6-6 and TRBJ1-4; no clear D. Trimming removed 2 bases at V and 8 bases at J, with 12 bases between. From germline, CDR1 is MNHNY and CDR2 SVGAGI (reference sequence). CDR3 length: 14 residues. CDR3 protein: CASSYVQAREKLFF. CDR3 DNA: TGTGCCAGCAGTTACGTGCAGGCGAGGGAAAAACTGTTTTTT.

This clone was seen a few times. The V and J genes are TRBV7-8 and TRBJ2-7; D is ambiguous. The CDR3 consists of 12 residues. The V end was cut by 4 bases, the J end by 3 bases, with 7 bases between. In germline, CDR1 is SGHVS, CDR2 FQNEAQ. In nucleotides, the CDR3 is TGTGCCAGCAGCTCAGGCTTCTACGAGCAGTACTTC. Its protein is CASSSGFYEQYF.

The V call is TRBV30, the J call TRBJ2-7; tentatively, D is TRBD1 (6 bases). This CDR3 comprises 15 residues. The germline gives CDR1 GTSNPN, CDR2 SVGIG (reference sequence). Trimming cost V 0 bases and J 5 bases, with 17 bases left between them. CDR3 DNA sequence: TGTGCCTGGAGTGTCGCAACAGGGATGGTCGACGAGCAGTACTTC. It encodes CAWSVATGMVDEQYF.